The 8 T cell receptor beta chains reported below all come from one sample, sequenced in a study of cytomegalovirus exposure and HLA in healthy donors. The study ran its PCR with 60 Vbeta and 13 Jbeta primers. Generated by immunoSEQ multiplex PCR, the TCRdb table keeps only in-frame clones and is missing some. The top ten clones hold 2.5% to 3.5% of a sample with 130,000 or so clones, around 75% of them seen once. Sequenced material: PBMCs. Every receptor here comes from a man aged 25 to 40 in good health and CMV-seronegative.

The rearrangement joins TRBV25-1 to TRBJ1-2; 9 bases map to TRBD1. J lost 4 bases, V lost 2 bases, and 8 bases had no gene match. Germline lookup yields CDR1 MGHDK and CDR2 SYGVNS. CDR3 length: 16 residues. The chain's CDR3 is CASSEVMTGGFYGYTF. CDR3 in DNA: TGTGCCAGCAGTGAAGTCATGACAGGGGGATTCTATGGCTACACCTTC.

The chain couples TRBV4-3 to TRBJ2-7; no reliable D call. Germline V lookup: CDR1 LGHNA, CDR2 YSLEER. V was cut by 3 bases and J by 1 base, with 16 bases left in between. The CDR3 has 16 residues. DNA for the CDR3: TGCGCCAGCAGCCAGGTGCTGAGATTAGAATCCTACGAGCAGTACTTC. Translated: CASSQVLRLESYEQYF.

The chain recombines TRBV28 with TRBJ2-1, with TRBD2 identical over 8 bases. The CDR3 spans 15 residues. Per germline, CDR1 MDHEN and CDR2 SYDVKM. J gave up 10 bases and V 3 bases, and 11 bases lay outside the gene matches. This CDR3 reads CASSFSSGPGGEQFF. In DNA form, the CDR3 reads TGTGCCAGCAGTTTTTCTAGCGGGCCCGGTGGGGAGCAGTTCTTC.

The chain joins TRBV18 to TRBJ2-7; D gene unclear. The CDR3 totals 16 residues. V was cut by 2 bases and J by 3 bases, with 17 bases left in between. Per the germline V gene, CDR1 is KGHSH and CDR2 is LQKENI. The CDR3 DNA reads as TGTGCCAGCTCACCAGAGTTTGTACTACTTGGCTACGAGCAGTACTTC. Protein product: CASSPEFVLLGYEQYF.

The count of this clone is one. The gene calls are TRBV5-4 and TRBJ2-7; 10 bases are a match to TRBD1. CDR1 and CDR2 (germline): SGHNT, YYREEE (reference sequence). This CDR3 has 13 amino acids. With 4 bases clipped from V and 5 bases from J, the junction kept 3 bases outside the gene matches. The CDR3 reads CASSATGGHEQYF. CDR3 nucleotide sequence: TGTGCCAGCAGCGCGACAGGGGGCCACGAGCAGTACTTC. The full variable domain, its missing parts supplied by reference TRBV5-4 and TRBJ2-7, is ETGVTQSPTHLIKTRGQQVTLRCSSQSGHNTVSWYQQALGQGPQFIFQYYREEENGRGNFPPRFSGLQFPNYSSELNVNALELDDSALYLCASSATGGHEQYFGPGTRLTVT.

This chain uses TRBV5-1 with TRBJ1-4; 7 bases match TRBD1. Germline V CDR1 and CDR2: SGHRS, YFSETQ. V trimming: 3 bases; J trimming: 4 bases; junction bases outside the gene matches: 9. This CDR3 spans 16 amino acids. CDR3 region: CASSSGLQGGNEKLFF. CDR3 nucleotides: TGCGCCAGCAGCTCCGGGTTGCAGGGGGGTAATGAAAAACTGTTTTTT. The full variable domain, its missing parts supplied by reference TRBV5-1 and TRBJ1-4, is KAGVTQTPRYLIKTRGQQVTLSCSPISGHRSVSWYQQTPGQGLQFLFEYFSETQRNKGNFPGRFSGRQFSNSRSEMNVSTLELGDSALYLCASSSGLQGGNEKLFFGSGTQLSVL.

In DNA form, the CDR3 reads TGTGCCAGTAGCCTACTAAGTTACACCGGGGAGCTGTTTTTT. This encodes CASSLLSYTGELFF. The chain combines TRBV19 with TRBJ2-2, with D unresolved. V lost 6 bases, J lost 3 bases, and 11 bases lay in between. The length of the CDR3 is 14 residues. From germline, CDR1 is LNHDA and CDR2 SQIVND (reference sequence). The whole variable domain, remainder taken from reference TRBV19 and TRBJ2-2, is DGGITQSPKYLFRKEGQNVTLSCEQNLNHDAMYWYRQDPGQGLRLIYYSQIVNDFQKGDIAEGYSVSREKKESFPLTVTSAQKNPTAFYLCASSLLSYTGELFFGEGSRLTVL.

V usage is TRBV5-1 and J usage is TRBJ2-7; perhaps TRBD1 as D (5 bases). Germline CDR1 reads SGHRS; CDR2 reads YFSETQ. Trimming cost V 1 base and J 1 base, with 9 bases left between them. This CDR3 spans 14 amino acids. The CDR3 sequence is CASSLSTESYEQYF. The CDR3 DNA reads as TGCGCCAGCAGCTTGTCGACAGAATCCTACGAGCAGTACTTC.